This T cell receptor (beta chain) was obtained from a study of shared clonotypes between healthy human individuals. The authors split each subset's genomic DNA evenly across several immunoSEQ plates. DNA input for the unsorted PBMC replicate PCRs was approximately 0.3 ug, approximately 29,000 T cell genomes. Original processing notes: Because ImmunoSEQ provided only junction sequences with no quality scores, the filtering differed. This table comes from immunoSEQ multiplex PCR, and its TCRdb copy is limited to in-frame clones, with some not included. V, J and clone size were drawn from that table, and D and trimming were deduced from the DNA. The sample has hundreds of thousands of clones; roughly 79% are singletons. Study-wide points: Only blood samples were collected, and tissue repertoires likely differ.

As for this clone: The antigen remains undetermined.

Trimming removed 5 bases from V and 4 bases from J; junction bases left unmatched: 4. The germline V gene encodes CDR1 SGHAT and CDR2 FQNNGV. The CDR3 extends over 15 amino acids. The specimen was PBMCs. The chain recombines TRBV11-2 with TRBJ2-2; 10 bases match TRBD2. The receptor comes from a woman aged 40 to 50 in good health. Some clones in this sample may be carry-over from other donors' samples. The CDR3, as DNA: TGTGCCAGCAGCCCTAGCGGGAGAACCACCGGGGAGCTGTTTTTT. This sequence encodes CASSPSGRTTGELFF.